Each of the 25 T cell receptor beta chains below was sequenced from the same sample in a study of blood T cell repertoires in COVID-19. Clones were read by immunoSEQ multiplex PCR, and TCRdb kept only the in-frame ones, dropping some. The sample contains 200,000 to 300,000 clones, around 81% of which appear only once. The sample comprised peripheral blood. These receptors were taken from a woman in her fifties or sixties with active or convalescent COVID-19.

The chain carries TRBV2 and TRBJ1-2; no reliable D call. The ends were cut back, 1 base at V and 0 bases at J, with 6 bases in the middle. The CDR3 contains 14 residues. Germline V CDR1 and CDR2: SNHLY, FYNNEI. The CDR3 nucleotides are TGTGCCAGCAGTGAAGGGAGACCTAACTATGGCTACACCTTC. It yields the protein CASSEGRPNYGYTF.

The chain recombines TRBV19 with TRBJ1-5, with D maybe TRBD1 (6 bases). This CDR3 region has 15 residues. The germline V gene encodes CDR1 LNHDA and CDR2 SQIVND (reference sequence). V was pared by 4 bases and J by 3 bases, with 13 bases between. CDR3 amino acids: CASSTSRGDNQPQHF. The CDR3 nucleotides read TGTGCCAGTAGTACCTCCAGGGGCGACAATCAGCCCCAGCATTTT.

V is TRBV2 and J is TRBJ1-1; 10 bases map to TRBD1. The CDR3 is 15 amino acids. Germline assignment: CDR1 SNHLY and CDR2 FYNNEI. Trimming at V came to 7 bases and at J to 6 bases, leaving 11 bases not matched to a gene. CDR3 sequence (DNA): TGTGCCAGCAACCCACTTCGGACAGGGGGGTCTGAAGCTTTCTTT. Translating gives CASNPLRTGGSEAFF. Filled out from reference TRBV2 and TRBJ1-1, the complete variable domain reads EPEVTQTPSHQVTQMGQEVILRCVPISNHLYFYWYRQILGQKVEFLVSFYNNEISEKSEIFDDQFSVERPDGSNFTLKIRSTKLEDSAMYFCASNPLRTGGSEAFFGQGTRLTVV.

V and J are TRBV10-3 and TRBJ2-5; TRBD2 matches at 11 bases. V shed 6 bases, J shed 1 base, and the junction held 4 bases outside the gene matches. The CDR3 length is 15 residues. The V gene's germline CDR1 is ENHRY and CDR2 SYGVKD. In DNA form, the CDR3 reads TGTGCCATCAGCCTAACTAGCGGGGGCCAAGAGACCCAGTACTTC. Its translation is CAISLTSGGQETQYF.

This chain joins TRBV10-3 and TRBJ2-1; 11 bases line up with TRBD2. From germline, CDR1 is ENHRY and CDR2 SYGVKD. This CDR3 has 16 amino acids. With 8 bases clipped from V and 5 bases from J, the junction kept 11 bases outside the gene matches. The CDR3 DNA is TGTGCCATCTCCCCACTAGCGGGAGTCGGAAACAATGAGCAGTTCTTC. Translated, it gives CAISPLAGVGNNEQFF.

This chain uses TRBV27 with TRBJ1-1, with D perhaps TRBD1 (5 bases). The V end was cut by 4 bases, the J end by 0 bases, with 15 bases between. Germline assignment: CDR1 MNHEY and CDR2 SMNVEV (reference sequence). CDR3 length: 16 residues. The CDR3 loop is CASSYPQGFMNTEAFF. As DNA, the CDR3 is TGTGCCAGCAGTTACCCCCAGGGCTTCATGAACACTGAAGCTTTCTTT.

The chain recombines TRBV11-3 with TRBJ1-6, with D possibly being TRBD1 (6 bases). Trimming took 5 bases from V and 9 from J, leaving 20 bases between them. This CDR3 has 16 residues. In germline, CDR1 is SGHNT, CDR2 YENEEA. The CDR3, as DNA: TGTGCCAGCAGCCCAGGGGCTCCGGGTCCGAGTTCACCCCTCCACTTT. Protein sequence: CASSPGAPGPSSPLHF. Drawing the rest from reference TRBV11-3 and TRBJ1-6, the complete variable domain is EAGVVQSPRYKIIEKKQPVAFWCNPISGHNTLYWYLQNLGQGPELLIRYENEEAVDDSQLPKDRFSAERLKGVDSTLKIQPAELGDSAVYLCASSPGAPGPSSPLHFGNGTRLTVT.

This clone occurred a few times. The chain joins TRBV11-2 to TRBJ1-4; 7 nucleotides line up with TRBD1. J lost 4 bases, V lost 5 bases, and 13 bases had no gene match. Germline V gives CDR1 SGHAT, CDR2 FQNNGV. CDR3 length equals 17 residues. CDR3 bases: TGTGCCAGCAGCCCCGGCCCCCGACAGGGTCTTAATGAAAAACTGTTTTTT. Translated, it gives CASSPGPRQGLNEKLFF.

The chain links TRBV7-2 to TRBJ2-1; 7 positions agree with TRBD2. CDR1 is SGHTA and CDR2 is FQGNSA in the germline V gene. The trim removed 0 bases at V and 2 bases at J, leaving 1 base unmatched. There are 15 residues in the CDR3. CDR3 sequence reads: CASSLAGRPYNEQFF. CDR3 bases: TGTGCCAGCAGCTTAGCCGGGAGGCCCTACAATGAGCAGTTCTTC.

J is TRBJ2-1 and V is TRBV7-2; 9 positions agree with TRBD2. V was pared by 4 bases and J by 9 bases, with 7 bases of the junction left unmatched. In germline, CDR1 is SGHTA, CDR2 FQGNSA. The CDR3 contains 14 residues. The CDR3: CASSSAGGPGEQFF. The DNA of the CDR3 is TGTGCCAGCAGCTCCGCGGGGGGGCCTGGTGAGCAGTTCTTC.

This chain connects TRBV3-1 (or the pseudogene TRBV3-2) to TRBJ2-6; D is possibly TRBD2 (6 bases). Looked up from germline, CDR1 is LGHDT and CDR2 is YNNKEL (reference sequence). The CDR3 is made up of 16 amino acids. Between the trimmed V and J ends, which lost 3 bases and 2 bases, there was a span of 11 bases. For the CDR3, the DNA is TGTGCCAGCAGCCACCAATCGGGAGCTGGGGCCAACGTCCTGACTTTC. The encoded protein is CASSHQSGAGANVLTF.

The chain links TRBV29-1 to TRBJ2-3, with TRBD2 identical over 9 bases. The CDR3 totals 18 residues. Trimming took 7 bases from V and 1 from J; bases not matched to a gene: 18. Germline-derived CDR1 and CDR2 are SQVTM and ANQGSEA. The CDR3 DNA sequence: TGCAGCGCCCGGGGCGCATTGGGGCTAGCGGGACGCACAGATACGCAGTATTTT. This translates into CSARGALGLAGRTDTQYF.

This sequence joins TRBV7-8 and TRBJ2-3, with D maybe TRBD2 (5 bases). V lost 2 bases to trimming and J lost 6 bases, with 15 bases between them. Germline values: CDR1 SGHVS, CDR2 FQNEAQ. The CDR3 contains 15 residues. CDR3 sequence (DNA): TGTGCCAGCAGCTTAATGGGAGCCCGGATGGATACGCAGTATTTT. Translating gives CASSLMGARMDTQYF.

This clone was detected only a few times. V is TRBV18 and J is TRBJ2-7, with 7 bases matching TRBD1. This CDR3 is 15 amino acids long. V gave up 3 bases and J gave up 4 bases; unmatched junction bases: 9. The germline V gene encodes CDR1 KGHSH and CDR2 LQKENI. The CDR3 DNA sequence: TGTGCCAGCTCACCGGAGACAGGGTCGACATACGAGCAGTACGTC. Translation: CASSPETGSTYEQYV.

The rearrangement uses TRBV11-2 and TRBJ1-2; possible D gene TRBD1, 6 bases. V was pared by 5 bases and J by 2 bases, with 15 bases between. Germline V CDR1 and CDR2: SGHAT, FQNNGV. There are 15 residues in the CDR3. The CDR3: CASSPPGTPNYGYTF. As DNA, the CDR3 is TGTGCCAGCAGCCCACCCGGGACACCGAACTATGGCTACACCTTC.

V usage is TRBV19 and J usage is TRBJ2-1; the match to TRBD2 covers 12 bases. The CDR3 loop spans 14 amino acids. CDR1 is LNHDA and CDR2 is SQIVND in the germline V gene (reference sequence). The ends lost 6 bases at V and 7 bases at J; junction bases unmatched: 4. The CDR3, as DNA: TGTGCCAGTAGAACTAGCGGGGGGACGAATGAGCAGTTCTTC. Residues: CASRTSGGTNEQFF.

This chain uses TRBV14 with TRBJ2-3, with D possibly TRBD1 on 5 matching bases. Trimming removed 2 bases at V and 1 base at J, with 16 bases between. CDR3 size: 17 residues. Germline CDR1 is SGHDN and CDR2 is FVKESK. The CDR3 reads CASSQYLGHPGTDTQYF. For the CDR3, the DNA is TGTGCCAGCAGCCAATACTTAGGACACCCCGGCACAGATACGCAGTATTTT.

The chain uses TRBV12-5 and TRBJ1-1; no reliable D call. Trimming stripped 2 bases from V and 4 bases from J, with 11 bases between. The CDR3 has 14 residues. Germline V CDR1 and CDR2: LGHNT, FRNRAP. In nucleotides, the CDR3 is TGTGCTAGTGGTTTGCAGGAAAAACCCACTGAAGCTTTCTTT. Amino acid sequence: CASGLQEKPTEAFF.

The V gene is TRBV27, the J gene TRBJ2-2; 9 positions match TRBD2. With V trimmed by 5 bases and J by 7 bases, 2 bases remained unmatched. Germline V gene lookup returns CDR1 MNHEY and CDR2 SMNVEV (reference sequence). This CDR3 has 13 residues. The chain's CDR3 is CASSTSGHGELFF. The DNA of the CDR3 is TGTGCCAGCAGTACTAGCGGGCACGGGGAGCTGTTTTTT.

A single count supports this clone. The chain recombines TRBV5-1 with TRBJ2-3; the match to TRBD2 covers 7 bases. The germline V gene has CDR1 SGHRS and CDR2 YFSETQ. The CDR3 spans 14 residues. V lost 4 bases, J lost 3 bases, and 5 bases stayed unmatched. The CDR3 is CASSISGMTDTQYF. CDR3 nucleotide sequence: TGCGCCAGCAGCATAAGCGGGATGACAGATACGCAGTATTTT.

This chain uses TRBV5-4 with TRBJ2-5; a weak D match, TRBD2 (5 bases). Trimming cost V 2 bases and J 5 bases, with 10 bases left between them. Germline values: CDR1 SGHNT, CDR2 YYREEE (reference sequence). This CDR3 is built from 13 residues. The CDR3 reads CASSFRGAETQYF. In DNA, the CDR3 is TGTGCCAGCAGCTTTCGGGGTGCGGAGACCCAGTACTTC. Variable domain in full (rest from reference TRBV5-4 and TRBJ2-5): ETGVTQSPTHLIKTRGQQVTLRCSSQSGHNTVSWYQQALGQGPQFIFQYYREEENGRGNFPPRFSGLQFPNYSSELNVNALELDDSALYLCASSFRGAETQYFGPGTRLLVL.

The V gene is TRBV7-9, the J gene TRBJ2-7; 11 bases align to TRBD1. CDR1 is SEHNR, CDR2 FQNEAQ, per germline (reference sequence). The CDR3 contains 16 residues. J gave up 3 bases and V 1 base, and 5 bases lay outside the gene matches. In DNA form, the CDR3 reads TGTGCCAGCAGCTTAGTTAGGACAGGGGGCCTCTACGAGCAGTACTTC. Translated: CASSLVRTGGLYEQYF.

V usage is TRBV6-5 and J usage is TRBJ2-7, with 9 bases fitting TRBD1. Germline CDR1 is MNHEY and CDR2 is SVGAGI. The CDR3 is made up of 14 amino acids. J lost 3 bases, V lost 2 bases, and 2 bases had no gene match. The CDR3 DNA follows: TGTGCCAGCAGTTACGGGGACAGGGACTACGAGCAGTACTTC. Protein sequence: CASSYGDRDYEQYF.

The chain couples TRBV27 to TRBJ1-2; possibly TRBD1 for D (5 bases). The germline V gene has CDR1 MNHEY and CDR2 SMNVEV (reference sequence). This CDR3 has 13 amino acids. Trimming cost V 7 bases and J 2 bases, with 11 bases left between them. This chain's CDR3 is CASKGVRNYGYTF. DNA of the CDR3: TGTGCCAGCAAAGGGGTCCGAAACTATGGCTACACCTTC.

This chain uses TRBV7-2 with TRBJ1-1, with D possibly TRBD1 on 6 matching bases. The germline gives CDR1 SGHTA, CDR2 FQGNSA. The CDR3 runs 14 residues. V was cut by 4 bases and J by 0 bases, with 9 bases left in between. In DNA, the CDR3 is TGTGCCAGCAGCTGGGGGCGGATGAACACTGAAGCTTTCTTT. Protein sequence: CASSWGRMNTEAFF.